A single sample gave rise to the 26 T cell receptor beta chains below, sequenced in a study of blood T cell repertoires in COVID-19. Libraries were prepared by immunoSEQ multiplex PCR; TCRdb keeps only in-frame clonotypes and omits some of them. Here the sample spans about 98,000 clones, around 82% being singletons. Sequencing input: peripheral blood. These TCRs come from an older man with active or convalescent COVID-19.

This clone was recorded only once. The chain carries TRBV19 and TRBJ2-3, with 7 bases lining up with TRBD2. Per the germline V gene, CDR1 is LNHDA and CDR2 is SQIVND (reference sequence). V trimming: 10 bases; J trimming: 0 bases; junction bases outside the gene matches: 10. The CDR3 consists of 15 residues. Here the CDR3 reads CATRRAGVSTDTQYF. The CDR3 coding sequence is TGTGCCACCCGAAGGGCGGGGGTTAGCACAGATACGCAGTATTTT.

This clone was seen only once. This chain uses TRBV19 with TRBJ1-2; D gene uncertain. The V end was cut by 10 bases, the J end by 3 bases, with 9 bases between. The CDR3 totals 11 residues. CDR1 and CDR2 from the germline V gene are LNHDA and SQIVND (reference sequence). The CDR3, as DNA: TGTGCCACTCTGGAGTACTATGGCTACACCTTC. It specifies CATLEYYGYTF.

The CDR3 DNA is TGCGCCAGCAGGCCACTACTAGCGGGGACTTACGAGCAGTACTTC. Encoded protein: CASRPLLAGTYEQYF. V is TRBV10-2 and J is TRBJ2-7; 10 bases map to TRBD2. CDR3 length: 15 residues. J was trimmed by 4 bases and V by 6 bases; bases with no gene match: 9. Germline-derived CDR1 and CDR2 are WSHSY and SAAADI.

J is TRBJ1-2 and V is TRBV7-9; D not certain. Germline CDR1 SEHNR, CDR2 FQNEAQ (reference sequence). V was pared by 1 base and J by 2 bases, with 5 bases between. This CDR3 has 13 residues. The CDR3 here is CASSLGANYGYTF. CDR3 nucleotides: TGTGCCAGCAGCTTAGGGGCAAACTATGGCTACACCTTC.

In its sample, this clone was seen once. The CDR3 coding sequence is TGTGCCAGCACCTCAAGGCCCGGGAGCACCTACGAGCAGTACTTC. Its protein product is CASTSRPGSTYEQYF. The chain is built from TRBV27 and TRBJ2-7, with D possibly matching TRBD2 (6 bases). In germline, CDR1 is MNHEY, CDR2 SMNVEV (reference sequence). CDR3 length equals 15 residues. V lost 7 bases and J 2 bases, leaving 18 bases between the germline ends.

Note on this clone: A read error may account for a junction end that differs from germline. J is TRBJ1-1 and V is TRBV6-5; 7 bases line up with TRBD1. CDR3 size: 14 residues. Germline V lookup: CDR1 MNHEY, CDR2 SVGAGI. The CDR3 DNA is TGTGTCAGCCGCGGGACAGATCAGAACACTGAAGCTTTCTTT. Translated: CVSRGTDQNTEAFF.

The chain links TRBV6-5 to TRBJ2-7; perhaps TRBD1 as D (5 bases). Per the germline V gene, CDR1 is MNHEY and CDR2 is SVGAGI. The V end lost 7 bases, the J end lost 0 bases, and 7 bases lay between the germline ends. This CDR3 region has 12 residues. The CDR3, as DNA: TGTGCCAGCAAAGGGGACTCCTACGAGCAGTACTTC. Translation gives CASKGDSYEQYF.

V is TRBV25-1 and J is TRBJ1-1; 7 bases align to TRBD1. The CDR3 totals 13 residues. Germline CDR1 is MGHDK and CDR2 is SYGVNS. J lost 4 bases, V lost 6 bases, and 5 bases had no gene match. The CDR3 reads CASRPQGSTEAFF. The CDR3 DNA is TGTGCCAGCAGACCACAGGGGAGCACTGAAGCTTTCTTT.

The chain recombines TRBV12-3 or TRBV12-4 with TRBJ1-2; D unclear. This CDR3 is 12 amino acids long. V gave up 3 bases and J gave up 4 bases, with 6 bases separating them. CDR3 loop: CASSLEGYGYTF. The CDR3 nucleotides are TGTGCCAGCAGTTTGGAGGGCTATGGCTACACCTTC.

V gene TRBV18 combines with J gene TRBJ1-5, with a possible D match to TRBD1 (6 bases). From germline, CDR1 is KGHSH and CDR2 LQKENI. The V end lost 2 bases, the J end lost 6 bases, and 14 bases lay between the germline ends. CDR3 size: 15 residues. The CDR3 loop is CASSPNRAPGQPQHF. In nucleotides, the CDR3 is TGTGCCAGCTCACCAAACAGGGCCCCCGGTCAGCCCCAGCATTTT. Full variable domain (remainder filled in from reference TRBV18 and TRBJ1-5): NAGVMQNPRHLVRRRGQEARLRCSPMKGHSHVYWYRQLPEEGLKFMVYLQKENIIDESGMPKERFSAEFPKEGPSILRIQQVVRGDSAAYFCASSPNRAPGQPQHFGDGTRLSIL.

This chain uses TRBV11-2 with TRBJ1-1; TRBD1 aligns across 10 bases. Germline values: CDR1 SGHAT, CDR2 FQNNGV. The J segment lost 7 bases and the V segment lost 5 bases, leaving 16 bases of the junction unmatched. The CDR3 totals 17 residues. The CDR3 loop is CASSGDRGRMGNGEAFF. As DNA, the CDR3 is TGTGCCAGCAGCGGAGACAGGGGGCGAATGGGTAACGGTGAAGCTTTCTTT.

The V gene is TRBV6-5, the J gene TRBJ2-5; D is unresolved. This CDR3 spans 13 amino acids. V lost 0 bases, J lost 5 bases, and 7 bases lay in between. Germline V lookup: CDR1 MNHEY, CDR2 SVGAGI. CDR3 nucleotide sequence: TGTGCCAGCAGTTACTCGGGCCAGGAGACCCAGTACTTC. Protein product: CASSYSGQETQYF.

This clone was seen only once. V gene TRBV18 combines with J gene TRBJ2-1; 10 positions agree with TRBD2. The length of the CDR3 is 16 residues. Germline CDR1 is KGHSH and CDR2 is LQKENI. V shed 6 bases and J 5 bases; nucleotides not matched to a gene: 10. Written as DNA, the CDR3 is TGTGCCAGCTCCCGACGCCCTAGCGGGGGAAACAATGAGCAGTTCTTC. Encoded protein: CASSRRPSGGNNEQFF.

The chain combines TRBV2 with TRBJ2-3; maybe TRBD1 (6 bases). CDR3 length: 17 amino acids. V lost 0 bases to trimming and J lost 1 base, with 14 bases between them. Germline V gene lookup returns CDR1 SNHLY and CDR2 FYNNEI. Here the CDR3 DNA reads TGTGCCAGCAGTGAAGCGCTTTCAGGGGCCGGCACAGATACGCAGTATTTT. It translates to CASSEALSGAGTDTQYF. The full variable domain, completed using reference TRBV2 and TRBJ2-3, is EPEVTQTPSHQVTQMGQEVILRCVPISNHLYFYWYRQILGQKVEFLVSFYNNEISEKSEIFDDQFSVERPDGSNFTLKIRSTKLEDSAMYFCASSEALSGAGTDTQYFGPGTRLTVL.

This clone has just a few counts. The V gene is TRBV27, the J gene TRBJ2-7; D is possibly TRBD1 (6 bases). V lost 3 bases, J lost 1 base, and 10 bases lay in between. Germline loops: CDR1 MNHEY, CDR2 SMNVEV (reference sequence). The length of the CDR3 is 14 residues. The CDR3 loop reads CASSFGQTSYEQYF. The CDR3 DNA sequence: TGTGCCAGCAGTTTTGGACAGACTTCCTACGAGCAGTACTTC.

In DNA form, the CDR3 reads TGTGCCTGTGGACAGGGGGTTACTGAAGCTTTCTTT. Its protein product is CACGQGVTEAFF. This chain joins TRBV2 and TRBJ1-1, with 10 positions matching TRBD1. The V and J ends lost 11 bases and 5 bases, in that order; junction bases with no gene match: 5. The V gene's germline CDR1 is SNHLY and CDR2 FYNNEI. The CDR3 has 12 amino acids.

The J gene is TRBJ1-3, the V gene TRBV11-2; weak D call: TRBD1 (5 bases). Deletions cut 0 bases from V and 4 bases from J, with 13 bases between. The CDR3 runs 16 residues. Looked up from germline, CDR1 is SGHAT and CDR2 is FQNNGV. CDR3 sequence: CASSLDHFGGGNTIYF. The CDR3 DNA follows: TGTGCCAGCAGCTTAGATCACTTCGGGGGAGGAAACACCATATATTTT.

About this clone: Other DNA sequences in the same sample also yield this CDR3. This chain links TRBV5-1 with TRBJ2-5; 14 bases are a match to TRBD2. The CDR3 sequence is 15 residues long. The V gene end was trimmed by 1 base and the J gene end by 5 bases; junction bases not matched to a gene: 1. The germline V gene encodes CDR1 SGHRS and CDR2 YFSETQ. This CDR3 is CASSLRTSGGETQYF. DNA of the CDR3: TGCGCCAGCAGCTTGAGGACTAGCGGGGGGGAGACCCAGTACTTC.

The chain has TRBV5-1 and TRBJ2-1, with a tentative D call TRBD1 (6 bases). The CDR3 is 13 amino acids. V was cut by 4 bases and J by 12 bases, with 17 bases left in between. CDR1 SGHRS and CDR2 YFSETQ come from the germline V gene. The CDR3 DNA follows: TGCGCCAGCAGCGCGATTGGGGGCGGTGTGCAGTTCTTC. It encodes CASSAIGGGVQFF.

The V call is TRBV2, the J call TRBJ1-6; 7 bases match TRBD1. From germline, CDR1 is SNHLY and CDR2 FYNNEI. Unmatched junction bases numbered 4, after V lost 9 bases and J lost 5 bases. This CDR3 contains 13 residues. This chain's CDR3 is CARSGTDNSPLHF. The CDR3 DNA reads as TGTGCCAGATCCGGGACAGATAATTCACCCCTCCACTTT.

This clone was picked up one time. The rearrangement uses TRBV11-3 and TRBJ2-3; 14 positions agree with TRBD2. CDR3 length: 16 residues. V gave up 1 base and J gave up 6 bases; unmatched junction bases: 3. Germline-derived CDR1 and CDR2 are SGHNT and YENEEA. This chain's CDR3 is CASSLGTSGGMDTQYF. CDR3 DNA: TGTGCCAGCAGCTTAGGGACTAGCGGGGGGATGGATACGCAGTATTTT.

This clone appeared many times. V and J are TRBV7-8 and TRBJ2-2; D gene ambiguous. CDR1 SGHVS and CDR2 FQNEAQ come from the germline V gene. V gave up 4 bases and J gave up 2 bases, with 5 bases separating them. CDR3 length equals 13 residues. This CDR3 is CASSSLNTGELFF. The CDR3 nucleotides read TGTGCCAGCAGCTCCTTAAACACCGGGGAGCTGTTTTTT.

In its sample, this clone ranks as medium-sized. V gene TRBV12-5 combines with J gene TRBJ1-6; possibly TRBD1 for D (5 bases). The CDR3 is 14 amino acids. Germline loops: CDR1 LGHNT, CDR2 FRNRAP. V dropped 3 bases and J dropped 7 bases, with 10 bases sitting between them. This CDR3 is CASGFLQVNSPLHF. CDR3 DNA sequence: TGTGCTAGTGGTTTTTTACAGGTGAATTCACCCCTCCACTTT.

CDR3 protein: CASRGGYTQYF. CDR3 in DNA: TGTGCCAGCCGAGGAGGGTATACGCAGTATTTT. V and J are TRBV27 and TRBJ2-3; TRBD2 is a possible D gene (6 bases). V was shortened by 8 bases and J by 7 bases, with 10 bases between the two germline ends. The CDR3 length is 11 residues. CDR1 and CDR2 (germline): MNHEY, SMNVEV (reference sequence).

This clone was detected once. The rearrangement uses TRBV30 and TRBJ1-1, with D hard to call. The germline CDR1 and CDR2 sequences are GTSNPN and SVGIG (reference sequence). The CDR3 extends over 14 amino acids. The V end lost 0 bases, the J end lost 0 bases, and 8 bases lay between the germline ends. The CDR3 DNA reads TGTGCCTGGAGTGTATCCGGGGTGAACACTGAAGCTTTCTTT. It codes for CAWSVSGVNTEAFF.

Points on this clone: Additional DNA sequences in this sample encode the identical CDR3. V is TRBV3-1 (or the pseudogene TRBV3-2) and J is TRBJ2-7; D is unclear. V lost 5 bases to trimming and J lost 1 base, with 3 bases between them. This CDR3 has 11 amino acids. The germline CDR1 and CDR2 sequences are LGHDT and YNNKEL (reference sequence). The CDR3 region has the DNA TGTGCCAGCAGCTCGTCCTACGAGCAGTACTTC. This gives the protein CASSSSYEQYF.